Shown below are 22 T cell receptor beta chains from a single sample sequenced in a study of blood T cell repertoires in COVID-19. Libraries were prepared by immunoSEQ multiplex PCR; TCRdb keeps only in-frame clonotypes and omits some of them. In the table there are 130,000 to 150,000 clones, around four fifths of which are singletons. What was sequenced was peripheral blood. These receptors all come from a human donor in a cohort sampled during active COVID-19.

This rearrangement joins TRBV30 to TRBJ1-4; D may be TRBD1 (6 bases). Germline values: CDR1 GTSNPN, CDR2 SVGIG (reference sequence). The CDR3 runs to 17 residues. Trimming left V 4 bases short and J 0 bases short, with 18 bases between. In nucleotides, the CDR3 is TGTGCCTGGACTCGGGGGGCCCGGGTCACAACTAATGAAAAACTGTTTTTT. Translation: CAWTRGARVTTNEKLFF.

J is TRBJ2-5 and V is TRBV7-3, with 10 bases aligning to TRBD1. V lost 5 bases and J lost 4; bases outside the gene matches: 7. The V gene's germline CDR1 is SGHTA and CDR2 FQGTGA. The CDR3 consists of 15 residues. The CDR3: CASSAGGDRGETQYF. The CDR3 coding sequence is TGTGCCAGCAGCGCCGGCGGGGACAGGGGAGAGACCCAGTACTTC.

This clone was found a few times. This chain uses TRBV7-9 with TRBJ1-4; 8 positions match TRBD1. Trimming cost V 5 bases and J 4 bases; bases outside gene matches: 9. The CDR3 extends over 16 amino acids. Germline CDR1 is SEHNR and CDR2 is FQNEAQ (reference sequence). The CDR3 region has the DNA TGTGCCAGCAGCCCGGGACAGGTGGTAATTAATGAAAAACTGTTTTTT. It codes for CASSPGQVVINEKLFF.

This clone was seen at least ten times. This rearrangement joins TRBV3-1 (or the pseudogene TRBV3-2) to TRBJ1-1; D gene ambiguous. V dropped 0 bases and J dropped 2 bases, with 10 bases sitting between them. CDR3 length: 15 amino acids. Looked up from germline, CDR1 is LGHDT and CDR2 is YNNKEL (reference sequence). The CDR3, as DNA: TGTGCCAGCAGCCAAGAGGGTCTACTAAACACTGAAGCTTTCTTT. It specifies CASSQEGLLNTEAFF.

The rearrangement joins TRBV11-3 to TRBJ1-1; TRBD1 is a possible D gene (5 bases). The germline CDR1 and CDR2 sequences are SGHNT and YENEEA. The CDR3 is 13 amino acids. Between the trimmed V and J ends, which lost 4 bases and 6 bases, there was a span of 12 bases. The CDR3 DNA is TGTGCCAGCAGCTCCCGGTCGGGGGCTGAAGCTTTCTTT. It specifies CASSSRSGAEAFF.

V is TRBV9 and J is TRBJ2-7; D might be TRBD2 (5 bases). Trimming took 4 bases from V and 0 from J, leaving 11 bases between them. The CDR3 length is 14 residues. CDR1 is SGDLS and CDR2 is YYNGEE in the germline V gene. CDR3 coding DNA: TGTGCCAGCAGCTTGGTGGGGAGCTCCTACGAGCAGTACTTC. Amino acids: CASSLVGSSYEQYF.

The chain uses TRBV7-9 and TRBJ1-1; 8 nucleotides agree with TRBD1. Germline CDR1 reads SEHNR; CDR2 reads FQNEAQ (reference sequence). Trimming removed 5 bases from V and 1 base from J; junction bases left unmatched: 9. The CDR3 sequence is 16 residues long. Here the CDR3 reads CASSPTTGARNTEAFF. The DNA of the CDR3 is TGTGCCAGCAGCCCCACGACAGGGGCAAGGAACACTGAAGCTTTCTTT.

CDR3 in amino acids: CASSPSGNTEAFF. The CDR3 nucleotides read TGTGCCAGCAGCCCCTCAGGGAACACTGAAGCTTTCTTT. This sequence joins TRBV9 and TRBJ1-1; D is ambiguous. V gave up 4 bases and J gave up 1 base, with 8 bases separating them. The CDR3 extends over 13 amino acids. Per the germline V gene, CDR1 is SGDLS and CDR2 is YYNGEE. Using reference TRBV9 and TRBJ1-1 for the parts outside the CDR3, the full variable domain is DSGVTQTPKHLITATGQRVTLRCSPRSGDLSVYWYQQSLDQGLQFLIQYYNGEERAKGNILERFSAQQFPDLHSELNLSSLELGDSALYFCASSPSGNTEAFFGQGTRLTVV.

With respect to this clone: This sample includes further DNA sequences coding for the same CDR3. V is TRBV7-2 and J is TRBJ1-2; D may be TRBD1 (5 bases). V was cut by 1 base and J by 3 bases, with 6 bases left in between. CDR1 and CDR2 from the germline V gene are SGHTA and FQGNSA. The CDR3 is 13 amino acids. The CDR3 sequence: CASSLGGDYGYTF. The CDR3 DNA is TGTGCCAGCAGCTTAGGGGGGGACTATGGCTACACCTTC.

CDR3 in amino acids: CASSLGRALGELFF. CDR3 DNA sequence: TGTGCCAGCAGCTTGGGCAGGGCGTTGGGGGAGCTGTTTTTT. The chain combines TRBV7-9 with TRBJ2-2; D is perhaps TRBD1 (5 bases). There are 14 residues in the CDR3. Germline V gene data show CDR1 as SEHNR and CDR2 as FQNEAQ (reference sequence). The V and J ends lost 3 bases and 8 bases respectively, with 13 bases between them.

This clone was observed a handful of times. The chain uses TRBV6-1 and TRBJ1-2; D is possibly TRBD1 (5 bases). Trimming left V 2 bases short and J 2 bases short, with 12 bases between. The germline CDR1 and CDR2 sequences are MNHNS and SASEGT. The CDR3 has 15 residues. The CDR3 here is CASSEIGHRNYGYTF. CDR3 DNA: TGTGCCAGCAGTGAAATTGGACACCGGAACTATGGCTACACCTTC.

The table lists this clone with a few counts. The chain joins TRBV6-5 to TRBJ1-1; TRBD1 matches 7 bases. Germline trimming cut 6 bases from V and 1 base from J; bases unmatched to any gene: 5. Germline assignment: CDR1 MNHEY and CDR2 SVGAGI. The CDR3 covers 14 residues. For the CDR3, the DNA is TGTGCCAGCAGAGACAGGGCCGCGAACACTGAAGCTTTCTTT. Its translation: CASRDRAANTEAFF.

CDR3 DNA: TGTGCCACCAGTGGACACCCTGGAAACACCATATATTTT. Its translation is CATSGHPGNTIYF. This chain joins TRBV24-1 and TRBJ1-3; D is unclear. Germline-derived CDR1 and CDR2 are KGHDR and SFDVKD. The CDR3 extends over 13 amino acids. Trimming stripped 5 bases from V and 2 bases from J, with 6 bases between.

The chain combines TRBV7-9 with TRBJ1-2, with D uncertain. V shed 8 bases and J shed 6 bases, with 10 bases lying between them. Germline V lookup: CDR1 SEHNR, CDR2 FQNEAQ (reference sequence). The CDR3 is 11 residues long. The CDR3 region is CASWTGHGYTF. The CDR3 DNA follows: TGTGCCAGCTGGACTGGCCATGGCTACACCTTC.

This clone was seen just once. The chain has TRBV19 and TRBJ2-3; 7 bases map to TRBD2. Trimming took 3 bases from V and 7 from J; bases not matched to a gene: 4. Germline CDR1 is LNHDA and CDR2 is SQIVND (reference sequence). The CDR3 length is 13 residues. The CDR3 nucleotides are TGTGCCAGTAGTATCCCGGGAGGCAATACGCAGTATTTT. This encodes CASSIPGGNTQYF.

In its sample, this clone was seen once. The V and J genes are TRBV6-5 and TRBJ2-3; 7 bases agree with TRBD2. The V and J ends lost 1 base and 1 base, in that order; junction bases with no gene match: 5. Germline V gene sequence: CDR1 MNHEY, CDR2 SVGAGI. The CDR3 has 16 amino acids. The CDR3 loop is CASSYFLGGGTDTQYF. The CDR3 DNA reads TGTGCCAGCAGTTACTTCTTGGGGGGGGGCACAGATACGCAGTATTTT.

The chain employs TRBV14 and TRBJ2-1; TRBD2 matches 7 bases. The J segment lost 10 bases and the V segment lost 6 bases, leaving 9 bases of the junction unmatched. CDR1 and CDR2 (germline): SGHDN, FVKESK. The CDR3 is made up of 13 amino acids. The CDR3 region is CASSPIAGGEQFF. In DNA, the CDR3 is TGTGCCAGCAGTCCCATAGCGGGCGGCGAGCAGTTCTTC.

The chain joins TRBV6-5 to TRBJ1-4, with 10 bases lining up with TRBD1. Germline CDR1 is MNHEY and CDR2 is SVGAGI. V lost 6 bases, J lost 5 bases, and 3 bases stayed unmatched. The CDR3 runs to 14 residues. The CDR3, as DNA: TGTGCCAGCAGACGACAGGGGGCGAATGAAAAACTGTTTTTT. This translates into CASRRQGANEKLFF.

The V and J genes are TRBV5-1 and TRBJ1-6; 8 nucleotides agree with TRBD1. CDR3 length: 16 residues. The trim removed 4 bases at V and 10 bases at J, leaving 13 bases unmatched. Per the germline V gene, CDR1 is SGHRS and CDR2 is YFSETQ. The CDR3 sequence is CASSRGQAEGSSPLHF. Written as DNA, the CDR3 is TGCGCCAGCAGCAGGGGACAGGCGGAGGGGTCGTCACCCCTCCACTTT.

The chain recombines TRBV6-5 with TRBJ2-6; unclear D gene. Germline values: CDR1 MNHEY, CDR2 SVGAGI. With 7 bases removed from V and 2 bases from J, the gap between germline ends came to 6 bases. There are 13 residues in the CDR3. The chain's CDR3 is CASKTAGANVLTF. CDR3 nucleotides: TGTGCCAGCAAAACAGCTGGGGCCAACGTCCTGACTTTC.

The rearrangement links TRBV11-2 to TRBJ1-1, with TRBD1 identical over 9 bases. Looked up from germline, CDR1 is SGHAT and CDR2 is FQNNGV. The trim removed 1 base at V and 5 bases at J, leaving 8 bases unmatched. The CDR3 sequence is 16 residues long. CDR3 in DNA: TGTGCCAGCAGCTTAGGCACCGGGACAGGGAGTACTGAAGCTTTCTTT. This encodes CASSLGTGTGSTEAFF.

The rearrangement links TRBV6-5 to TRBJ1-2, with 10 positions matching TRBD1. The V gene end was trimmed by 6 bases and the J gene end by 7 bases; junction bases not matched to a gene: 8. This CDR3 is 14 amino acids long. CDR1 and CDR2 (germline): MNHEY, SVGAGI. The CDR3 DNA follows: TGTGCCAGCAGCGCCGGGACAGGGGTTGCTGGCTACACCTTC. This translates into CASSAGTGVAGYTF.